This is a list of T cell receptor beta chains from one sample in a study of blood T cell repertoires in COVID-19. The assay was immunoSEQ multiplex PCR, and TCRdb's table has in-frame clones only and misses some. The sample has hundreds of thousands of clones; around 87% are singletons. The material sequenced was PBMCs or T cells enriched from blood (not recorded which). The receptors stem from a man aged 30-40 years who had recovered from COVID-19. Both conserved end residues are part of each CDR3. The D gene is left open where the match is weak. Clone size is given for some rows only: seen once, a few or many times, or a class if the clone is expanded.

cdr3_nt: TGCGCCAGCAGCCCTACCGGGACAGGGGGATATCAGCCCCAGCATTTT
cdr3_aa: CASSPTGTGGYQPQHF
clone_size: -
cdr3_length: 16
j_call: TRBJ1-5
d_call: TRBD1
v_call: TRBV4-1

cdr3_nt: TGTGCCAGCAGCTTAGAGACGCGGGGGCCTAACAATGAGCAGTTCTTC
cdr3_aa: CASSLETRGPNNEQFF
clone_size: -
cdr3_length: 16
j_call: TRBJ2-1
d_call: -
v_call: TRBV7-9

cdr3_nt: TGTGCCAGCAGCTTAAGCATAGGGGCAGATGCAACAGATACGCAGTATTTT
cdr3_aa: CASSLSIGADATDTQYF
clone_size: -
cdr3_length: 17
j_call: TRBJ2-3
d_call: -
v_call: TRBV7-9

cdr3_nt: TGTGCCAGCTCACCGTCCAGGACTACCTACAATGAGCAGTTCTTC
cdr3_aa: CASSPSRTTYNEQFF
clone_size: -
cdr3_length: 15
j_call: TRBJ2-1
d_call: -
v_call: TRBV18

cdr3_nt: TGCGCCAGCACGCCAGGCAGGGTCGGGACTGAAGCTTTCTTT
cdr3_aa: CASTPGRVGTEAFF
clone_size: few
cdr3_length: 14
j_call: TRBJ1-1
d_call: -
v_call: TRBV4-1

cdr3_nt: TGTGCCAGCAGCCGAGAACTTAATCAGCCCCAGCATTTT
cdr3_aa: CASSRELNQPQHF
clone_size: -
cdr3_length: 13
j_call: TRBJ1-5
d_call: -
v_call: TRBV4-2

cdr3_nt: TGCGCCAGCAGCTCCGGGACATCGAACACTGAAGCTTTCTTT
cdr3_aa: CASSSGTSNTEAFF
clone_size: -
cdr3_length: 14
j_call: TRBJ1-1
d_call: -
v_call: TRBV5-1

cdr3_nt: TGTGCCAGCAGTTATAAGCGGGGCAATGAGCAGTTCTTC
cdr3_aa: CASSYKRGNEQFF
clone_size: -
cdr3_length: 13
j_call: TRBJ2-1
d_call: TRBD2
v_call: TRBV6-6

cdr3_nt: TGCGCCAGCAGTGAGTACAGGGGGCTGAGGACTGAAGCTTTCTTT
cdr3_aa: CASSEYRGLRTEAFF
clone_size: -
cdr3_length: 15
j_call: TRBJ1-1
d_call: TRBD1
v_call: TRBV10-1

cdr3_nt: TGCGCCAGCAGCCCACCGGACAGGGTATACACTGAAGCTTTCTTT
cdr3_aa: CASSPPDRVYTEAFF
clone_size: -
cdr3_length: 15
j_call: TRBJ1-1
d_call: TRBD1
v_call: TRBV4-1

cdr3_nt: TGTGCCAGCTCCCTCCTTTATCTAGCGGAGACGAACACCGGGGAGCTGTTTTTT
cdr3_aa: CASSLLYLAETNTGELFF
clone_size: -
cdr3_length: 18
j_call: TRBJ2-2
d_call: TRBD2
v_call: TRBV18

cdr3_nt: TGTGCCAGCAGTTTACCTGAGAGAAACACTGAAGCTTTCTTT
cdr3_aa: CASSLPERNTEAFF
clone_size: -
cdr3_length: 14
j_call: TRBJ1-1
d_call: -
v_call: TRBV27

cdr3_nt: TGTGCCAGCAGCCACGGACAGGGGCTAGACATTCAGTACTTC
cdr3_aa: CASSHGQGLDIQYF
clone_size: -
cdr3_length: 14
j_call: TRBJ2-4
d_call: TRBD1
v_call: TRBV3-1/TRBV3-2

cdr3_nt: TGCGCCAGCAGCTTGGGTCCCAAAGAGACCCAGTACTTC
cdr3_aa: CASSLGPKETQYF
clone_size: -
cdr3_length: 13
j_call: TRBJ2-5
d_call: -
v_call: TRBV5-1

cdr3_nt: TGTGCCAGTAGCGATCTTGGGGGCGCCTATACGCAGTATTTT
cdr3_aa: CASSDLGGAYTQYF
clone_size: -
cdr3_length: 14
j_call: TRBJ2-3
d_call: -
v_call: TRBV19